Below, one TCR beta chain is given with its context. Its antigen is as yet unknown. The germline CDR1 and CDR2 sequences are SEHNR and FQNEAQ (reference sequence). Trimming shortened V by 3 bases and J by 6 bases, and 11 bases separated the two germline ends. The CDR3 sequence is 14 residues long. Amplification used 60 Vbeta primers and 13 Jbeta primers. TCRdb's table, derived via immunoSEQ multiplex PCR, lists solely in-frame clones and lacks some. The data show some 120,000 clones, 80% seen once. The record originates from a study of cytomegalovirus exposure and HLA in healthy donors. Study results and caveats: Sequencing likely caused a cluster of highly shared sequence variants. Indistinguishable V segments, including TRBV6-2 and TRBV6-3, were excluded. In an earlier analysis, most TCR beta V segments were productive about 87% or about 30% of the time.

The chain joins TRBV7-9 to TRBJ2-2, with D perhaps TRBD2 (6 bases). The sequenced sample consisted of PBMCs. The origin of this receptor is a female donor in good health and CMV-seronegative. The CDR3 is CASSLTRPSGELFF. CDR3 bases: TGTGCCAGCAGCTTGACTAGGCCTTCCGGGGAGCTGTTTTTT.